This TCR beta chain was captured by sequencing in a study of blood T cell repertoires in COVID-19. Study-wide background: Donors in the United States, Italy and Spain gave samples during acute or convalescent COVID-19. The cDNA or gDNA used as material had been derived from T cells, B-cell-depleted T cells, or PBMCs.

V dropped 0 bases and J dropped 5; count of bases not matched to a gene: 8. There are 16 residues in the CDR3. CDR1 and CDR2 from the germline V gene are LGHNA and YNFKEQ. Authors' methods: From reference gene primer amplification, estimates of nucleated cell counts were derived. Sequencing used immunoSEQ multiplex PCR; TCRdb keeps in-frame clones, though not all of them. V and J calls and clone size follow that table, whereas D and trimming were derived from the DNA. The sample has around 54,000 clones; approximately 80% are singletons. The receptor was isolated from a woman aged 55-70 years with acute or convalescent COVID-19. The sequenced sample was peripheral blood. J is TRBJ2-5 and V is TRBV4-2, with 8 nucleotides matching TRBD2. For the CDR3, the DNA is TGTGCCAGCAGCCAAGATAGAGCCGGGAGGGGTGAGACCCAGTACTTC. Translation gives CASSQDRAGRGETQYF.